This record concerns one TCR beta chain sequence. Which antigen it targets is not known. Per-base qualities were not stored, and no clone one base away is much larger. Each PCR received spiked-in synthetic TCR analog templates so that absolute template abundance could be estimated from read counts. The immunoSEQ assay was used to amplify TCRbeta CDR3 regions from genomic DNA with bias-controlled V and J gene primers. Sequencing of rearranged TCRbeta segments was performed at approximately 20X coverage. In the original analysis: Clustering was used to correct sequencing errors, and CDR3s were annotated against IMGT so that V, D and J genes could be assigned. Downstream analyses used only productive TCRbeta rearrangements, leaving out any out-of-frame or stop-codon sequences. Clonality was calculated as one minus the Shannon entropy normalized by the log of the number of unique productive sequences. Fisher's exact test with Benjamini-Hochberg correction, using a cutoff of adjusted p below 0.01, was how clones that differed between time points or between blood and tumor were identified. As stored in TCRdb, this immuneACCESS dataset retains in-frame rearrangements with V and J assigned. A fraction of the clones does not appear; measured against another copy, unresolved V genes explain less than half of the discrepancy, and the remainder lacks a known reason. V and J calls plus clone size are reproduced from that table; the DNA served to infer D and trimming. This sample comprises 75,000 to 100,000 clones, less than 90% of them detected only once. Under 9.5% of the sample lies in the top ten.

The entry originates in a study of PD-L1 blockade in urothelial cancer (dated by TCRdb to 2017 to 2019). In the study overall: All patients started therapy at some point between 2014 and 2016 and received atezolizumab 1,200 mg intravenously every 3 weeks. TCR sequencing covered pretreatment tumor samples and matched, serially collected peripheral blood taken before and after atezolizumab treatment. Durable clinical benefit was defined as progression-free survival longer than 6 months, and TCR features were also tested against progression-free and overall survival. The study, an exploratory multi-omic analysis, examined somatic, immune and clinical correlates of response to PD-L1 blockade with atezolizumab in urothelial cancer. Pretreatment blood TCR-seq was available for about 27 patients, at least one posttreatment blood collection was obtained for 24 patients, and tumor TCR-seq was available for 24 patients. In the same patients who had TCR sequencing, pretreatment tumors also underwent whole exome sequencing and RNA sequencing. Twenty-five of 29 patients were males with bladder-origin urothelial cancer, and 18 of 29 reported a prior smoking history. Nine patients reached durable clinical benefit, while fewer than 25 patients did not. Blood samples were analyzed at 3 weeks after treatment start (second dose) and at 6 weeks after treatment start. An ECOG performance status of 0 or 1 was recorded for the patients, and 0 to 3 prior chemotherapy regimens had been received by the patients. Blood samples gave a median of around 130,000 T cells and some 83,000 unique TCRs, with a median clonality of 0.080.

General conclusions and limits of the study: Patients with durable benefit showed greater expansion of tumor-associated TCR clones in peripheral blood 3 weeks after starting treatment (n ≈ 20, p = 0.022). Improved progression-free and overall survival was associated with having pretreatment peripheral blood TCR clonality below the median. Because of the small sample size (n of about 30) and the many exploratory analyses performed, the results are intended to be regarded as hypothesis-generating.

The time point tag for this specimen amounts to: peripheral blood 6 weeks after treatment start. A total of around 30 patients with locally advanced or metastatic urothelial carcinoma, treated at Memorial Sloan Kettering on a trial protocol, made up the cohort. Peripheral blood mononuclear cells were collected from each patient pretreatment and during treatment, giving between 1 and 8 total time points per patient. The Qiagen DNeasy Blood extraction kit was used to purify genomic DNA from total PBMCs and tumor samples. Collected pretreatment and during treatment, PBMCs were isolated and stored as previously described. For CDR1 and CDR2, the germline V gene (reference sequence) lists SEHNR and FQNEAQ. V gives up 4 bases and J gives up 1 base, and the segment between their germline ends measures 7 bases. The CDR3 starts with the cysteine, ends with the phenylalanine, and has 13 residues. Only CDR3 DNA remains: 39 bases, in frame from the first base.

Sequencing was performed on PBMCs, taken around atezolizumab (anti-PD-L1) treatment. The clonotype comes from a man in his 70s with urothelial cancer. The rearranged chain carries TRBV7-9 and TRBJ1-1; possibly the D gene is TRBD1, per 5 matching bases. The CDR3 has the sequence CASSYTGNTEAFF. At the DNA level, the sequence is TGTGCCAGCAGCTACACAGGGAACACTGAAGCTTTCTTT.